Listed below are T cell receptor beta chains from one sample, sequenced in a study of kidney transplant recipient with SARS-CoV-2 infection. TCRdb itself ran the reads through MiXCR, one entry per CDR3 protein. The sample records approximately 250,000 distinct CDR3 sequences, 25% to 35% being singletons. Sequenced material: a blood sample, taken at baseline and between days 110 and 120 from a kidney transplant recipient. Receptors were obtained from a male patient in his thirties who had COVID-19 and was a kidney transplant recipient. Some T cells may be graft donor cells. Each CDR3 is given without its conserved first and last residue. Fields, in order: V gene, clone size, J gene, CDR3 protein. Clone size, where shown, is once, few, many, or a class for clones that have expanded.

V gene: TRBV3-1
clone size: many
J gene: TRBJ2-1
CDR3 protein: ASSRTPYPRDEQF

V gene: TRBV7-4
clone size: many
J gene: TRBJ1-2
CDR3 protein: ASSKAHSARKTYGYT

V gene: TRBV7-5
clone size: many
J gene: TRBJ1-2
CDR3 protein: ISVPETHNEVGKTYGYT

V gene: TRBV3-1
clone size: -
J gene: TRBJ1-2
CDR3 protein: ASSICSTLRKTYGYT

V gene: TRBV3-2
clone size: many
J gene: TRBJ2-7
CDR3 protein: ASSPPGIPYYEQY

V gene: TRBV30
clone size: many
J gene: TRBJ1-1
CDR3 protein: AWRGGDTEAF

V gene: TRBV3-1
clone size: -
J gene: TRBJ2-2
CDR3 protein: ASSRAGPISDLTGELF

V gene: TRBV6-5
clone size: few
J gene: TRBJ1-1
CDR3 protein: ASSIYGEEAF

V gene: TRBV18
clone size: many
J gene: TRBJ1-4
CDR3 protein: ASSTDRGSGKLF

V gene: TRBV29-1
clone size: many
J gene: TRBJ2-4
CDR3 protein: SVERRGIENIQY

V gene: TRBV7-9
clone size: many
J gene: TRBJ2-2
CDR3 protein: ASSPAGPGTGELF

V gene: TRBV11-2
clone size: many
J gene: TRBJ2-1
CDR3 protein: ASSPRLGVEQF

V gene: TRBV6-2/TRBV6-3
clone size: -
J gene: TRBJ2-5
CDR3 protein: ASSYGIQETQY

V gene: TRBV18
clone size: many
J gene: TRBJ2-2
CDR3 protein: ASSPPGLGAGELF

V gene: TRBV7-2
clone size: many
J gene: TRBJ2-1
CDR3 protein: ASSLDSASYNEQF